This T cell receptor (beta chain) was documented in a study of Ad26.COV2.S vaccination and SARS-CoV-2 variants. Whole-study context: Donor had been placed in the Ad26.COV2.S arm of the COV1001 trial. Donor got 5x10^10 or 1x10^11 viral particles of Ad26.COV2.S.

Trimming took 0 bases from V and 2 from J, leaving 18 bases between them. The V gene's germline CDR1 is SGHRS and CDR2 YFSETQ. The CDR3 is made up of 17 amino acids. Concerning this clone itself: Its specificity is unknown.

General study results and limits: Spike-specific CD8+ and CD4+ T cell responses reportedly showed substantial breadth after vaccination.

The data were produced by immunoSEQ multiplex PCR, yet TCRdb's version contains in-frame clones alone and is incomplete. The top ten clones hold 4.3% of a sample with over 400,000 clones, 90% of them seen once. Treatment denoted: roughly 20 received Ad26.COV2.S at low or high dose, single or two shots; about five received placebo; per-sample allocation not given. Collection of samples fell on day 63 after the first vaccine or placebo injection. This TCR came from a person aged 18 to 65 who received the Ad26.COV2.S COVID-19 vaccine or a placebo. The sample consisted of peripheral blood, taken in a trial of Ad26.COV2.S vaccine versus placebo. J is TRBJ2-7 and V is TRBV5-1, with D possibly being TRBD2 (5 bases). The CDR3 DNA follows: TGCGCCAGCAGCTTGGCCGCTCAACAGCCCGGGGCCTACGAGCAGTACTTC. Translating it yields CASSLAAQQPGAYEQYF.